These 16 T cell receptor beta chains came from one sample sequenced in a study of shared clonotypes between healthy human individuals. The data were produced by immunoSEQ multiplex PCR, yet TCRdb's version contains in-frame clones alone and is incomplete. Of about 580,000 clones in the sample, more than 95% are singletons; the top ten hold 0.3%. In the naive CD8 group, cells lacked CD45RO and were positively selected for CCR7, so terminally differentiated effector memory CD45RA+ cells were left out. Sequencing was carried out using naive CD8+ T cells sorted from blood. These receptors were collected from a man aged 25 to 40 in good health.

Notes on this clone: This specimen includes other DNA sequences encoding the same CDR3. In nucleotides, the CDR3 is TGTGCCAGCAGCTCAGGAGAGACCCAGTACTTC. Amino acid sequence: CASSSGETQYF. The gene calls are TRBV7-9 and TRBJ2-5, with D unclear. The CDR3 has 11 residues. Per the germline V gene, CDR1 is SEHNR and CDR2 is FQNEAQ (reference sequence). Trimming stripped 4 bases from V and 4 bases from J, with 4 bases between.

This CDR3 is CASSPISAHEQYF. In nucleotides, the CDR3 is TGTGCCAGCAGCCCTATCTCTGCCCACGAGCAGTACTTC. The chain uses TRBV7-9 and TRBJ2-7, with D unresolved. The CDR3 is made up of 13 amino acids. Trimming removed 5 bases at V and 5 bases at J, with 13 bases between. Germline CDR1 reads SEHNR; CDR2 reads FQNEAQ (reference sequence).

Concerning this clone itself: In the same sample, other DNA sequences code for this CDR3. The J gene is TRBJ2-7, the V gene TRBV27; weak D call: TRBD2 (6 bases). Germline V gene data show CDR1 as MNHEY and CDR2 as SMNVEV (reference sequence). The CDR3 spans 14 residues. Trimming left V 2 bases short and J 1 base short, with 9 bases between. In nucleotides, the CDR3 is TGTGCCAGCAGTTTAGCGGGAACTTCCTACGAGCAGTACTTC. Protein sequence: CASSLAGTSYEQYF.

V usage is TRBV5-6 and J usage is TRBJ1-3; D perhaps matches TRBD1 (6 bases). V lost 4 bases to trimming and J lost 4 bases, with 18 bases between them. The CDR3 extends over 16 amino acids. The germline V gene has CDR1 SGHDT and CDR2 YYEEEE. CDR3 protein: CASSPRGGRSGNTIYF. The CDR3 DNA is TGTGCCAGCAGCCCCCGAGGGGGTAGATCCGGAAACACCATATATTTT.

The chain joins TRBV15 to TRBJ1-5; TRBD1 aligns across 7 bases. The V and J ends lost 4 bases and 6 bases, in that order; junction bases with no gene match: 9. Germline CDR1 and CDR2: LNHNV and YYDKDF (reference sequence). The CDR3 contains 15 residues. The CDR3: CATSTHKGGFQPQHF. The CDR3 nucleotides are TGTGCCACCAGCACCCATAAAGGGGGCTTTCAGCCCCAGCATTTT. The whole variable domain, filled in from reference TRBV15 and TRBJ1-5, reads DAMVIQNPRYQVTQFGKPVTLSCSQTLNHNVMYWYQQKSSQAPKLLFHYYDKDFNNEADTPDNFQSRRPNTSFCFLDIRSPGLGDTAMYLCATSTHKGGFQPQHFGDGTRLSIL.

CDR3 DNA sequence: TGTGCCTGGCAGGGGAAATGGGGCACAGATACGCAGTATTTT. Translated, it gives CAWQGKWGTDTQYF. The chain links TRBV30 to TRBJ2-3; D perhaps matches TRBD1 (6 bases). V shed 5 bases and J shed 1 base, with 13 bases lying between them. Per germline, CDR1 GTSNPN and CDR2 SVGIG (reference sequence). The CDR3 spans 14 residues.

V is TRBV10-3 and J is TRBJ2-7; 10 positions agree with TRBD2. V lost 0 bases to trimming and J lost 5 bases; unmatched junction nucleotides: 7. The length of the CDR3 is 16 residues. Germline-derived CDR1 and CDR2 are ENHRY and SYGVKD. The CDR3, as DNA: TGTGCCATCAGTGAGTCAGCGGGAGGGCCAGTCCACGAGCAGTACTTC. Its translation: CAISESAGGPVHEQYF.

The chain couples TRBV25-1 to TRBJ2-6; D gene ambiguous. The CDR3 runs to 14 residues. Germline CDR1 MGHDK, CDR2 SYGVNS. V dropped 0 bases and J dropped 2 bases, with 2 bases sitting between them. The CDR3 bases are TGTGCCAGCAGTGAATACACTGGGGCCAACGTCCTGACTTTC. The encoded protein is CASSEYTGANVLTF.

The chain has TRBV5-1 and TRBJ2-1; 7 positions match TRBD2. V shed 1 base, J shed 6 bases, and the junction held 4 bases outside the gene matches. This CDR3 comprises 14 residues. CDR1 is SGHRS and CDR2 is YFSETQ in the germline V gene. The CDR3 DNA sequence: TGCGCCAGCAGCTTGACGGGAGGAAGCAATGAGCAGTTCTTC. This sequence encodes CASSLTGGSNEQFF.

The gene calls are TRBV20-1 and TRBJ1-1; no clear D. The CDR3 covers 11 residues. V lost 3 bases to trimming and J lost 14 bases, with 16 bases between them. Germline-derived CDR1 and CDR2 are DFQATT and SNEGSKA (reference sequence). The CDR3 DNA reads TGCAGTGCTAGCCAAGTCACCACCAAGTTCTTT. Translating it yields CSASQVTTKFF.

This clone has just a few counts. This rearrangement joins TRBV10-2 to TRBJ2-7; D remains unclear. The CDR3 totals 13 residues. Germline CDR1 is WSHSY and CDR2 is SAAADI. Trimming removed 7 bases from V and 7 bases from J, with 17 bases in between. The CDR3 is CASNPTPMNEQYF. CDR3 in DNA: TGCGCCAGCAATCCAACGCCTATGAATGAGCAGTACTTC.

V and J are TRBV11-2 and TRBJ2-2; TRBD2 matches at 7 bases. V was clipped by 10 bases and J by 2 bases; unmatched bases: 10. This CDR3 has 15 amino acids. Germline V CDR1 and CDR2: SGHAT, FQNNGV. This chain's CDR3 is CATSWEGLNTGELFF. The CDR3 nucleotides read TGTGCCACCTCGTGGGAGGGCCTAAACACCGGGGAGCTGTTTTTT.

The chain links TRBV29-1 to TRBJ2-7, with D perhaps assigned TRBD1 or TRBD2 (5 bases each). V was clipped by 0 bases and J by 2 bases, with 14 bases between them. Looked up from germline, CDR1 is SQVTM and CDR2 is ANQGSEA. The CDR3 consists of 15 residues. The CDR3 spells CSVEDPGSGPYEQYF. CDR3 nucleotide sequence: TGCAGCGTTGAAGATCCAGGCTCGGGACCCTACGAGCAGTACTTC.

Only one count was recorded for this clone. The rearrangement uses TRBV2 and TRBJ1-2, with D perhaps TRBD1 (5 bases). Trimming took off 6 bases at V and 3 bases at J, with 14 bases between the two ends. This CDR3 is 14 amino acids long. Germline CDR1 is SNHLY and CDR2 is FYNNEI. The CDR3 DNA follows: TGTGCCAGCAGGGATAAGGGGTACGACTATGGCTACACCTTC. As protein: CASRDKGYDYGYTF.

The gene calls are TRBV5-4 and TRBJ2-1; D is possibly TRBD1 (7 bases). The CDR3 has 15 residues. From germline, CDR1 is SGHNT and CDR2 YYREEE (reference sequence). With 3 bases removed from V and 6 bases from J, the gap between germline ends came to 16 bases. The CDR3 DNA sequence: TGTGCCAGCAGCTGGCCGGACCAGGGGGGCAATGAGCAGTTCTTC. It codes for CASSWPDQGGNEQFF.

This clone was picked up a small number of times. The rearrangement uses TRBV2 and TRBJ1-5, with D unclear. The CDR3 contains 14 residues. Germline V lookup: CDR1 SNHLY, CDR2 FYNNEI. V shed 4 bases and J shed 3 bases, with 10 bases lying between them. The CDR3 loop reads CASSARLFNQPQHF. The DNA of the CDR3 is TGTGCCAGCAGTGCCAGGCTGTTCAATCAGCCCCAGCATTTT.